This T cell receptor (beta chain) was captured in a study of CD8 T cells in ankylosing spondylitis. Germline V gene lookup returns CDR1 SEHNR and CDR2 FQNEAQ (reference sequence). The CDR3 extends over 16 amino acids. The V gene lost 5 bases and the J gene lost 3 bases, with 19 bases spanning the gap. Study results and limitations: Characteristic, it appeared, of ankylosing spondylitis blood was a TCR beta motif of eight highly homologous variants.

A remark on this clonotype: What it binds is not known.

TCRdb used MiXCR to reprocess the 5' RACE reads, holding one entry per CDR3 protein. Of around 94,000 distinct CDR3 sequences in the sample, roughly 10% are singletons; the top ten hold approximately 29%. The gene calls are TRBV7-9 and TRBJ1-1, with unresolved D. The receptor was isolated from a male donor with ankylosing spondylitis. Sequenced material: blood, either unsorted or a sorted T cell fraction (not recorded which). The CDR3 nucleotides are TGTGCCAGCAGCCTAGACCTGACGAGGTTGGACACTGAAGCTTTCTTT. Translation: CASSLDLTRLDTEAFF.